The 19 T cell receptor beta chains presented below share a single source sample, sequenced in a study of OX40 agonist ivuxolimab in advanced cancers. The data were produced by immunoSEQ multiplex PCR, yet TCRdb's version contains in-frame clones alone and is incomplete. The sample has approximately 77,000 clones, 91% seen once. Sequencing was performed on CD4+ or CD8+ T cells sorted from blood, taken in a trial of the OX40 agonist ivuxolimab. Receptors originate from an adult with an advanced solid tumor such as melanoma, head and neck, liver or kidney cancer.

This clone was counted a single time. The V call is TRBV18, the J call TRBJ1-4; possible D gene TRBD1, 6 bases. The germline CDR1 and CDR2 sequences are KGHSH and LQKENI. V was trimmed by 0 bases and J by 3 bases, leaving 14 bases between them. This CDR3 is 17 amino acids long. For the CDR3, the DNA is TGTGCCAGCTCACCACCGGCCGGGGGCGGACCTAATGAAAAACTGTTTTTT. It yields the protein CASSPPAGGGPNEKLFF.

The chain joins TRBV28 to TRBJ2-2; TRBD2 matches 7 bases. The CDR3 runs to 16 residues. Germline loops: CDR1 MDHEN, CDR2 SYDVKM. V was clipped by 6 bases and J by 5 bases; unmatched bases: 12. The CDR3: CASRPQGLAGTGELFF. CDR3 nucleotide sequence: TGTGCCAGCAGGCCCCAGGGCTTAGCGGGTACCGGGGAGCTGTTTTTT.

The chain joins TRBV7-2 to TRBJ1-1; tentative D call: TRBD1 (5 bases). CDR1 SGHTA and CDR2 FQGNSA come from the germline V gene. The CDR3 sequence is 14 residues long. Trimming pared 3 bases from V and 1 base from J, leaving 9 bases between. The CDR3 sequence is CASSFGQQNTEAFF. CDR3 coding DNA: TGTGCCAGCAGCTTCGGACAACAGAACACTGAAGCTTTCTTT.

This chain links TRBV5-3 with TRBJ2-3; no firm D call. TRBV5-3 is treated as an ORF (open reading frame) with a function not yet certain. The CDR3 is 13 residues long. Trimming left V 10 bases short and J 6 bases short, with 18 bases between. DNA for the CDR3: TGTGCCCCTCCCGTGTTATTTGTGGATACGCAGTATTTT. Translating it yields CAPPVLFVDTQYF.

The count of this clone is one. V usage is TRBV6-5 and J usage is TRBJ2-2, with D uncertain. The CDR3 is 11 residues long. V was pared by 8 bases and J by 7 bases, with 8 bases between. Germline values: CDR1 MNHEY, CDR2 SVGAGI. This chain's CDR3 is CASEASGELFF. The CDR3 nucleotides are TGTGCCAGCGAAGCCAGCGGGGAGCTGTTTTTT.

The chain couples TRBV15 to TRBJ1-2; perhaps TRBD1 as D (5 bases). The germline V gene has CDR1 LNHNV and CDR2 YYDKDF (reference sequence). Deletions cut 0 bases from V and 7 bases from J, with 12 bases between. The CDR3 runs 14 residues. The CDR3 sequence: CATSRDHVGGGYTF. The CDR3 DNA sequence: TGTGCCACCAGCAGAGATCACGTGGGGGGTGGCTACACCTTC.

This chain uses TRBV9 with TRBJ1-2, with 7 bases identical to TRBD1. This CDR3 is built from 13 residues. V lost 5 bases to trimming and J lost 4 bases; unmatched junction nucleotides: 5. Germline CDR1 SGDLS, CDR2 YYNGEE. The CDR3 nucleotides read TGTGCCAGCAGTCCGGGACAGTCCTATGGCTACACCTTC. Translation: CASSPGQSYGYTF.

In its sample, this clone was seen once. The gene calls are TRBV7-9 and TRBJ2-3, with D tentatively TRBD2 (5 bases). Germline V CDR1 and CDR2: SEHNR, FQNEAQ (reference sequence). The CDR3 has 12 residues. The V gene lost 5 bases and the J gene lost 11 bases, with 14 bases spanning the gap. The CDR3, as DNA: TGTGCCAGCAGCCCCTTCCGTCGGGAGCAGTATTTT. This codes for CASSPFRREQYF.

The sample holds a few counts of this clone. This chain links TRBV19 with TRBJ1-1; D uncertain. Germline V gives CDR1 LNHDA, CDR2 SQIVND (reference sequence). The CDR3 has 14 residues. Trimming cost V 6 bases and J 5 bases, with 16 bases left between them. The chain's CDR3 is CASSLGGSGTEAFF. The CDR3 DNA reads TGTGCCAGTAGCCTGGGAGGGTCGGGGACTGAAGCTTTCTTT. The whole variable domain, filled in from reference TRBV19 and TRBJ1-1, reads DGGITQSPKYLFRKEGQNVTLSCEQNLNHDAMYWYRQDPGQGLRLIYYSQIVNDFQKGDIAEGYSVSREKKESFPLTVTSAQKNPTAFYLCASSLGGSGTEAFFGQGTRLTVV.

The J gene is TRBJ1-2, the V gene TRBV19, with D hard to call. Germline values: CDR1 LNHDA, CDR2 SQIVND (reference sequence). The V gene lost 5 bases and the J gene lost 4 bases, with 8 bases spanning the gap. The CDR3 spans 12 residues. CDR3 amino acids: CASSYGFYGYTF. Written as DNA, the CDR3 is TGTGCCAGTAGTTACGGATTCTATGGCTACACCTTC.

The chain combines TRBV9 with TRBJ2-7, with TRBD1 as a possible D gene (6 bases). The CDR3 is 14 amino acids. V was pared by 3 bases and J by 2 bases, with 12 bases between. The germline CDR1 and CDR2 sequences are SGDLS and YYNGEE. The CDR3 region is CASSAPGQPYEQYF. CDR3 DNA sequence: TGTGCCAGCAGCGCGCCGGGACAACCCTACGAGCAGTACTTC.

V usage is TRBV6-1 and J usage is TRBJ2-4, with D possibly being TRBD2 (7 bases). V was clipped by 8 bases and J by 1 base, with 12 bases between them. The germline gives CDR1 MNHNS, CDR2 SASEGT. This CDR3 has 14 amino acids. The DNA for the CDR3 is TGTGCCAGCGGGGGGGGCTCGGCCAAAAACATTCAGTACTTC. As protein: CASGGGSAKNIQYF.

The chain employs TRBV2 and TRBJ1-1, with 7 nucleotides matching TRBD1. Germline values: CDR1 SNHLY, CDR2 FYNNEI. The CDR3 spans 14 residues. Trimming took 5 bases from V and 13 from J; bases not matched to a gene: 16. The CDR3 coding sequence is TGTGCCAGCAGTATGGACAGGCGTGGGCCAGAGGGTTTCTTT. Translation: CASSMDRRGPEGFF. The whole variable domain, filled in from reference TRBV2 and TRBJ1-1, reads EPEVTQTPSHQVTQMGQEVILRCVPISNHLYFYWYRQILGQKVEFLVSFYNNEISEKSEIFDDQFSVERPDGSNFTLKIRSTKLEDSAMYFCASSMDRRGPEGFFGQGTRLTVV.

The CDR3 sequence is CASSIGRSSYEQYF. CDR3 coding DNA: TGTGCCAGTAGTATTGGCAGGAGCTCCTACGAGCAGTACTTC. The gene calls are TRBV19 and TRBJ2-7; the D is unclear. The CDR3 has 14 amino acids. CDR1 is LNHDA and CDR2 is SQIVND in the germline V gene (reference sequence). Trimming removed 3 bases from V and 0 bases from J, with 9 bases in between.

The chain carries TRBV4-1 and TRBJ2-7, with D maybe TRBD2 (6 bases). CDR1 is MGHRA and CDR2 is YSYEKL in the germline V gene. V dropped 1 base and J dropped 6 bases, with 16 bases sitting between them. The CDR3 spans 15 residues. The CDR3 here is CASSQVRTNLGEQYF. The CDR3 region has the DNA TGCGCCAGCAGCCAAGTGCGGACTAATTTGGGCGAGCAGTACTTC.

The chain is built from TRBV25-1 and TRBJ2-5; 11 bases fit TRBD1. The trim removed 6 bases at V and 5 bases at J, leaving 5 bases unmatched. CDR1 and CDR2 (germline): MGHDK, SYGVNS. CDR3 length: 14 amino acids. CDR3 sequence: CASRGTGGVETQYF. In DNA form, the CDR3 reads TGTGCCAGCAGAGGGACAGGGGGTGTTGAGACCCAGTACTTC. Supplemented by reference TRBV25-1 and TRBJ2-5, the full variable domain reads EADIYQTPRYLVIGTGKKITLECSQTMGHDKMYWYQQDPGMELHLIHYSYGVNSTEKGDLSSESTVSRIRTEHFPLTLESARPSHTSQYLCASRGTGGVETQYFGPGTRLLVL.

Here the CDR3 reads CASSLGLLSYNEQFF. In nucleotides, the CDR3 is TGCGCCAGCAGCTTGGGACTCCTCTCCTACAATGAGCAGTTCTTC. The gene calls are TRBV5-1 and TRBJ2-1; no definite D call. The CDR3 runs 15 residues. Trimming left V 0 bases short and J 0 bases short, with 7 bases between. Germline lookup yields CDR1 SGHRS and CDR2 YFSETQ. The full variable domain, its missing parts supplied by reference TRBV5-1 and TRBJ2-1, is KAGVTQTPRYLIKTRGQQVTLSCSPISGHRSVSWYQQTPGQGLQFLFEYFSETQRNKGNFPGRFSGRQFSNSRSEMNVSTLELGDSALYLCASSLGLLSYNEQFFGPGTRLTVL.

The chain has TRBV4-3 and TRBJ1-5, with D possibly matching TRBD1 (5 bases). Trimming cost V 3 bases and J 0 bases, with 12 bases left between them. CDR3 length equals 16 residues. CDR1 is LGHNA, CDR2 YSLEER, per germline. The chain's CDR3 is CASSQGVGDSNQPQHF. The DNA of the CDR3 is TGCGCCAGCAGCCAGGGCGTAGGGGATAGCAATCAGCCCCAGCATTTT.

The chain carries TRBV5-1 and TRBJ1-1; 11 bases line up with TRBD1. Germline lookup yields CDR1 SGHRS and CDR2 YFSETQ. V lost 3 bases and J lost 4; bases outside the gene matches: 8. This CDR3 spans 16 amino acids. The CDR3: CASSSRTGGEGTEAFF. Written as DNA, the CDR3 is TGCGCCAGCAGCTCGAGGACAGGGGGCGAGGGCACTGAAGCTTTCTTT.